The next 27 T cell receptor beta chains were all read from a single sample in a study of regulatory T cells in long-lasting Graves disease. Sequencing libraries for TCR beta were prepared with iRepertoire HTBI primers and Arm-PCR of CDR3 regions. TCRdb independently ran MiXCR on the multiplex PCR reads; one entry per CDR3 protein. The sample carries approximately 380,000 distinct CDR3 sequences, under 25% recorded once. The sample's time point: persistent/refractory GD, antithyroid drugs over 5 years with positive TRAb. After RNA was extracted from PBMCs, the TCR library was made from it. The sample consisted of peripheral blood mononuclear cells (PBMCs), taken when the disease was refractory, from a patient treated with antithyroid drugs. The origin of the receptors is a female donor with Graves disease.

To note about this clonotype: Because it lacks the conserved phenylalanine or tryptophan at the end, this CDR3 is likely a read error. This chain uses TRBV7-3 with TRBJ2-1, with 7 bases identical to TRBD2. The CDR3 runs to 15 residues. CDR1 and CDR2 (germline): SGHTA, FQGTGA. The V and J ends lost 2 bases and 6 bases, in that order; junction bases with no gene match: 7. The CDR3 coding sequence is TGTGCCAGCAGCTTAGGGGCGGGAGCGATCAATGAGCAGTTCCTC. Protein: CASSLGAGAINEQFL.

This rearrangement joins TRBV30 to TRBJ2-7; D is unresolved. Germline loops: CDR1 GTSNPN, CDR2 SVGIG (reference sequence). The CDR3 covers 13 residues. Trimming stripped 4 bases from V and 5 bases from J, with 15 bases between. CDR3 amino acids: CAWNTQPWDEQYF. The CDR3 DNA reads TGTGCCTGGAATACCCAGCCCTGGGACGAGCAGTACTTC.

This clonotype was counted many times. The chain links TRBV2 to TRBJ2-7, with 10 bases lining up with TRBD2. Germline CDR1 reads SNHLY; CDR2 reads FYNNEI. The CDR3 has 17 amino acids. V lost 2 bases to trimming and J lost 1 base; unmatched junction nucleotides: 8. This CDR3 reads CASSEWLAGERSYEQYF. The DNA of the CDR3 is TGTGCCAGCAGTGAATGGCTAGCGGGAGAGAGATCCTACGAGCAGTACTTC. Together with reference TRBV2 and TRBJ2-7, the CDR3 gives the full variable domain: EPEVTQTPSHQVTQMGQEVILRCVPISNHLYFYWYRQILGQKVEFLVSFYNNEISEKSEIFDDQFSVERPDGSNFTLKIRSTKLEDSAMYFCASSEWLAGERSYEQYFGPGTRLTVT.

In regard to this clonotype: One end of the junction varies from germline; a read error may be responsible. The chain uses TRBV27 and TRBJ2-7; possibly TRBD2 for D (6 bases). There are 17 residues in the CDR3. Germline V gene data show CDR1 as MNHEY and CDR2 as SMNVEV (reference sequence). CDR3 residues: CASSPLISAGRPYEQCF. In DNA, the CDR3 is TGTGCCAGCTCACCACTGATCTCGGCAGGGAGGCCCTACGAGCAGTGCTTC.

This clonotype has only a few counts. The rearrangement uses TRBV5-1 and TRBJ1-2; 10 positions agree with TRBD1. The CDR3 has 16 amino acids. The germline CDR1 and CDR2 sequences are SGHRS and YFSETQ. V lost 4 bases, J lost 2 bases, and 8 bases stayed unmatched. Here the CDR3 reads CASSPGTGVGNYGYTF. CDR3 nucleotide sequence: TGCGCCAGCAGCCCGGGGACAGGGGTAGGAAACTATGGCTACACCTTC.

This clonotype turned up a few times. The genes are TRBV19 and TRBJ1-2; D may be TRBD1 (6 bases). This CDR3 is 15 amino acids long. Deletions cut 4 bases from V and 8 bases from J, with 20 bases between. Germline lookup yields CDR1 LNHDA and CDR2 SQIVND (reference sequence). The chain's CDR3 is CASSTPSTGWKGYTF. In DNA, the CDR3 is TGTGCCAGTAGTACTCCCTCGACAGGATGGAAGGGCTACACCTTC.

This chain connects TRBV3-1 to TRBJ1-1; 10 bases fit TRBD1. The trim removed 3 bases at V and 2 bases at J, leaving 9 bases unmatched. Germline loops: CDR1 LGHDT, CDR2 YNNKEL (reference sequence). The CDR3 is 17 residues long. The CDR3 is CASSQADRGLHNTEAFF. DNA of the CDR3: TGTGCCAGCAGCCAGGCCGACAGGGGGCTTCACAACACTGAAGCTTTCTTT. Based on the CDR3 plus reference TRBV3-1 and TRBJ1-1, the full variable domain is DTAVSQTPKYLVTQMGNDKSIKCEQNLGHDTMYWYKQDSKKFLKIMFSYNNKELIINETVPNRFSPKSPDKAHLNLHINSLELGDSAVYFCASSQADRGLHNTEAFFGQGTRLTVV.

The CDR3 sequence is CSARTTGWNTGELFF. The CDR3 DNA is TGCAGTGCTAGAACGACAGGGTGGAACACCGGGGAGCTGTTTTTT. The chain couples TRBV20-1 to TRBJ2-2; 7 positions match TRBD1. The CDR3 has 15 residues. Per germline, CDR1 DFQATT and CDR2 SNEGSKA (reference sequence). V shed 2 bases, J shed 1 base, and the junction held 4 bases outside the gene matches.

This clonotype showed up just a few times. The V gene is TRBV6-2 or TRBV6-3, the J gene TRBJ2-2; D remains ambiguous. V lost 5 bases, J lost 4 bases, and 8 bases lay in between. The germline V gene encodes CDR1 MNHEY and CDR2 SVGEGT. CDR3 size: 13 residues. CDR3 sequence (DNA): TGTGCCAGCAGTCCCCTGGCCACCGGGGAGCTGTTTTTT. This codes for CASSPLATGELFF.

This clonotype was counted at least ten times. The gene calls are TRBV2 and TRBJ2-5; the D gene is possibly TRBD2 (5 bases). This CDR3 spans 12 amino acids. Trimming stripped 4 bases from V and 5 bases from J, with 8 bases between. Germline V gene sequence: CDR1 SNHLY, CDR2 FYNNEI. This chain's CDR3 is CASSAGWETQYF. The CDR3 DNA reads as TGTGCCAGCAGTGCGGGGTGGGAGACCCAGTACTTC.

The chain is built from TRBV27 and TRBJ2-2; no reliable D call. CDR3 length: 13 amino acids. With 5 bases removed from V and 7 bases from J, the gap between germline ends came to 11 bases. Per germline, CDR1 MNHEY and CDR2 SMNVEV (reference sequence). CDR3 DNA sequence: TGTGCCAGCAGTACTCCGGGTTTCGGGGAGCTGTTTTTT. This codes for CASSTPGFGELFF.

The CDR3 nucleotides read TGTGCCAGCAGCCAAGCTGGTCCATCGAACACCGGGGAGCTGTTTTTT. Protein sequence: CASSQAGPSNTGELFF. V usage is TRBV3-1 and J usage is TRBJ2-2; D is unclear. The V end was cut by 1 base, the J end by 0 bases, with 9 bases between. This CDR3 comprises 16 residues. Germline V gene data show CDR1 as LGHDT and CDR2 as YNNKEL (reference sequence).

The J gene is TRBJ1-1, the V gene TRBV20-1; D gene uncertain. This CDR3 has 14 residues. In germline, CDR1 is DFQATT, CDR2 SNEGSKA (reference sequence). Trimming took 4 bases from V and 0 from J, leaving 12 bases between them. The CDR3 spells CSATTGRLNTEAFF. CDR3 in DNA: TGCAGTGCTACGACGGGGAGGCTGAACACTGAAGCTTTCTTT.

This clonotype was seen many times. This chain joins TRBV2 and TRBJ2-5, with D perhaps TRBD1 (6 bases). The V gene lost 7 bases and the J gene lost 0 bases, with 15 bases spanning the gap. CDR1 SNHLY and CDR2 FYNNEI come from the germline V gene. The CDR3 totals 15 residues. CDR3 DNA: TGTGCCAGCACCCCGACAGGACAGAACCAAGAGACCCAGTACTTC. Protein: CASTPTGQNQETQYF.

The CDR3 loop is CASSQDLQVITYGYTF. CDR3 nucleotides: TGCGCCAGCAGCCAAGACCTGCAGGTGATTACCTATGGCTACACCTTC. The chain has TRBV4-3 and TRBJ1-2; D unresolved. V was trimmed by 0 bases and J by 4 bases, leaving 15 bases between them. The CDR3 runs to 16 residues. CDR1 is LGHNA and CDR2 is YSLEER in the germline V gene.

V gene TRBV20-1 combines with J gene TRBJ2-6; tentative D call: TRBD2 (6 bases). Trimming shortened V by 5 bases and J by 0 bases, and 8 bases separated the two germline ends. This CDR3 is 14 amino acids long. The V gene's germline CDR1 is DFQATT and CDR2 SNEGSKA (reference sequence). CDR3 region: CSAFGSSGANVLTF. The CDR3, as DNA: TGCAGTGCTTTCGGGAGCTCTGGGGCCAACGTCCTGACTTTC.

This clonotype has a handful of counts. The rearrangement uses TRBV20-1 and TRBJ2-7; tentatively, D is TRBD1 (6 bases). The CDR3 has 15 amino acids. V was trimmed by 6 bases and J by 2 bases, leaving 20 bases between them. The germline CDR1 and CDR2 sequences are DFQATT and SNEGSKA (reference sequence). In DNA form, the CDR3 reads TGCAGTGCCGAGTTAGAAGGCAGGGGCCCCTACGAGCAGTACTTC. It encodes CSAELEGRGPYEQYF.

Of note for this clonotype: The CDR3 ends on some other residue instead of the conserved phenylalanine or tryptophan, so this is likely a read error. The DNA is omitted, as the CDR3 cannot be located on it reliably, and the CDR3 follows TCRdb's listing. This chain joins TRBV7-2 and TRBJ1-2; the table gives TRBD1 as D, unverified against the DNA. The germline V gene has CDR1 SGHTA and CDR2 FQGNSA. Both ends counted, the CDR3 spans 13 residues. CDR3 protein: CASSLRAQQGTTL.

This clonotype showed up many times. This CDR3 is CASSPPRGDEQYF. For the CDR3, the DNA is TGTGCCAGCAGTCCCCCTAGAGGGGACGAGCAGTACTTC. The gene calls are TRBV28 and TRBJ2-7; D could derive from TRBD1 or TRBD2 (5 bases each). V shed 5 bases and J shed 5 bases, with 13 bases lying between them. The CDR3 sequence is 13 residues long. Per the germline V gene, CDR1 is MDHEN and CDR2 is SYDVKM.

For this clonotype: Relative to the germline gene, one junction end is altered; a read error may explain this. The CDR3 region is CASSQDERIYYEQYF. The CDR3 nucleotides read TGCGCCAGCAGTCAAGATGAGAGGATTTACTACGAGCAGTACTTC. V is TRBV4-3 and J is TRBJ2-7; D ambiguous. The CDR3 is 15 amino acids. Germline loops: CDR1 LGHNA, CDR2 YSLEER.

This clonotype was seen a few times. The chain joins TRBV3-1 to TRBJ2-7; possibly TRBD2 for D (5 bases). Per the germline V gene, CDR1 is LGHDT and CDR2 is YNNKEL (reference sequence). This CDR3 has 15 amino acids. V shed 0 bases and J shed 7 bases, with 16 bases lying between them. The CDR3 spells CASSQENTPAGEQYF. In DNA, the CDR3 is TGTGCCAGCAGCCAAGAAAATACCCCCGCGGGTGAGCAGTACTTC.

The chain carries TRBV2 and TRBJ2-3; the match to TRBD2 covers 10 bases. V gave up 3 bases and J gave up 0 bases; unmatched junction bases: 6. The CDR3 covers 17 residues. Per germline, CDR1 SNHLY and CDR2 FYNNEI. The DNA for the CDR3 is TGTGCCAGCAGTGATCCTAGACTAGCGGGCAGCACAGATACGCAGTATTTT. Translating it yields CASSDPRLAGSTDTQYF. Based on the CDR3 plus reference TRBV2 and TRBJ2-3, the full variable domain is EPEVTQTPSHQVTQMGQEVILRCVPISNHLYFYWYRQILGQKVEFLVSFYNNEISEKSEIFDDQFSVERPDGSNFTLKIRSTKLEDSAMYFCASSDPRLAGSTDTQYFGPGTRLTVL.

This clonotype has more than one count but fewer than ten. The genes are TRBV25-1 and TRBJ1-4; D unclear. This CDR3 contains 11 residues. Germline-derived CDR1 and CDR2 are MGHDK and SYGVNS. Trimming cost V 3 bases and J 7 bases, with 3 bases left between them. CDR3 sequence: CASSDFEKLFF. The CDR3 region has the DNA TGTGCCAGCAGTGATTTTGAAAAACTGTTTTTT.

The chain combines TRBV11-2 with TRBJ2-3, with TRBD1 as a possible D gene (6 bases). Trimming pared 4 bases from V and 1 base from J, leaving 12 bases between. CDR3 length equals 15 residues. Germline assignment: CDR1 SGHAT and CDR2 FQNNGV. The CDR3 region is CASSSAWTGTDTQYF. CDR3 nucleotide sequence: TGTGCCAGCAGCTCCGCCTGGACAGGCACAGATACGCAGTATTTT.

This clonotype showed up many times. V and J are TRBV6-1 and TRBJ2-5; TRBD2 might be the D (6 bases). CDR1 and CDR2 (germline): MNHNS, SASEGT. Trimming stripped 2 bases from V and 7 bases from J, with 23 bases between. This CDR3 comprises 17 residues. CDR3 DNA: TGTGCCAGCAGTGAAACCGGCTGGGTGGAGGGCACGAGGACCCAGTACTTC. Amino acid sequence: CASSETGWVEGTRTQYF.

The gene calls are TRBV9 and TRBJ1-1, with D unclear. Trimming pared 4 bases from V and 6 bases from J, leaving 16 bases between. The CDR3 is 14 residues long. Germline V gene lookup returns CDR1 SGDLS and CDR2 YYNGEE. The DNA of the CDR3 is TGTGCCAGCAGCCGGAACGTCCTTAGCGCTGAAGCTTTCTTT. It translates to CASSRNVLSAEAFF.

This clonotype was observed a handful of times. The chain has TRBV2 and TRBJ2-5, with TRBD1 matching over 11 bases. J lost 5 bases, V lost 6 bases, and 5 bases had no gene match. Germline-derived CDR1 and CDR2 are SNHLY and FYNNEI. This CDR3 is 14 amino acids long. The CDR3 sequence is CASRADRGRETQYF. The DNA of the CDR3 is TGTGCCAGCAGAGCGGACAGGGGGCGTGAGACCCAGTACTTC.